This TCR beta chain was identified during a study of cytomegalovirus exposure and HLA in healthy donors. Whole-study results and caveats: An ancestry cluster, one associated with Asian ancestry, reportedly showed fewer N-insertions than the approximately 670-donor mean in a later analysis. The classifier reportedly diagnosed cytomegalovirus status with high sensitivity and specificity. The study found most TCR sequences rare, yet found some public TCRs in many donors. Cytomegalovirus association was assigned to around 150 TCR beta chains.

The CDR3 runs to 13 residues. Germline CDR1 and CDR2: SGHAT and FQNNGV. The V end lost 5 bases, the J end lost 2 bases, and 10 bases lay between the germline ends. Regarding this clone: Its specificity is not known.

The PCR ran on 60 Vbeta and 13 Jbeta primers. Method: immunoSEQ multiplex PCR; TCRdb's copy keeps in-frame clones and lacks some. Here the sample spans some 130,000 clones, roughly 9% being singletons. The clonotype was recovered from a woman between 40 and 55 years old in good health and CMV-seropositive. The sample was PBMCs. This chain links TRBV11-2 with TRBJ2-7, with D maybe TRBD1 (5 bases). The DNA for the CDR3 is TGTGCCAGCAGCCCAGGGTTGGCCTACGAGCAGTACTTC. Its translation is CASSPGLAYEQYF.